One sample yielded the 27 T cell receptor beta chains listed below, sequenced in a study of cytomegalovirus exposure and HLA in healthy donors. The PCR was carried out with 60 Vbeta primers and 13 Jbeta primers. Assay: immunoSEQ multiplex PCR; the TCRdb copy retains only in-frame clones and omits some. The sample totals more than 90,000 clones. The specimen sequenced was PBMCs. These receptors all stem from a man aged 40-49 years in good health and CMV-seropositive.

This chain uses TRBV5-1 with TRBJ2-3; 10 bases map to TRBD2. V shed 0 bases, J shed 4 bases, and the junction held 2 bases outside the gene matches. Per germline, CDR1 SGHRS and CDR2 YFSETQ. The CDR3 consists of 15 residues. The CDR3: CASSLASGSADTQYF. CDR3 DNA sequence: TGCGCCAGCAGCTTGGCTAGCGGGAGTGCAGATACGCAGTATTTT.

CDR3 in DNA: TGTGCCAGCAGAACGTCTAGCGGAACCTACGAGCAGTACTTC. Translating gives CASRTSSGTYEQYF. This sequence joins TRBV2 and TRBJ2-7, with TRBD2 identical over 7 bases. Germline loops: CDR1 SNHLY, CDR2 FYNNEI. The V segment lost 6 bases and the J segment 2 bases; nucleotides outside the gene matches: 7. The CDR3 runs to 14 residues.

This chain connects TRBV9 to TRBJ2-7; D possibly corresponds to TRBD1 (6 bases). The CDR3 sequence is 15 residues long. V shed 0 bases and J shed 0 bases, with 10 bases lying between them. Germline V CDR1 and CDR2: SGDLS, YYNGEE. CDR3 amino acids: CASSVATGPSYEQYF. CDR3 nucleotides: TGTGCCAGCAGCGTAGCGACAGGTCCCTCCTACGAGCAGTACTTC.

The chain combines TRBV9 with TRBJ2-3, with D perhaps matching TRBD1 (6 bases). Germline lookup yields CDR1 SGDLS and CDR2 YYNGEE. V was cut by 4 bases and J by 0 bases, with 15 bases left in between. This CDR3 contains 16 residues. CDR3 DNA: TGTGCCAGCAGCCCATCGCGGACAGAGAGCACAGATACGCAGTATTTT. It is translated as CASSPSRTESTDTQYF.

This chain connects TRBV19 to TRBJ2-6; the match to TRBD2 covers 14 bases. V lost 7 bases and J lost 4; bases outside the gene matches: 6. There are 17 residues in the CDR3. Per the germline V gene, CDR1 is LNHDA and CDR2 is SQIVND (reference sequence). CDR3 loop: CASNGLAGGVGANVLTF. DNA of the CDR3: TGTGCCAGTAACGGACTAGCGGGGGGTGTCGGGGCCAACGTCCTGACTTTC.

The chain carries TRBV11-1 and TRBJ1-5; 7 bases fit TRBD1. This CDR3 is 14 amino acids long. CDR1 is SGHAT, CDR2 FQDESV, per germline (reference sequence). The V and J ends lost 5 bases and 2 bases, in that order; junction bases with no gene match: 3. The CDR3 reads CASSAGTGNQPQHF. The CDR3 bases are TGTGCCAGCAGCGCTGGGACAGGCAATCAGCCCCAGCATTTT.

The V call is TRBV28, the J call TRBJ1-1; a weak D match, TRBD1 (5 bases). The CDR3 sequence is 14 residues long. The ends were cut back, 5 bases at V and 1 base at J, with 11 bases in the middle. The V gene's germline CDR1 is MDHEN and CDR2 SYDVKM. The CDR3 protein is CASSRGGSNTEAFF. In nucleotides, the CDR3 is TGTGCCAGCAGTCGGGGGGGGTCGAACACTGAAGCTTTCTTT.

The V and J genes are TRBV18 and TRBJ2-7; 10 bases are a match to TRBD1. Germline V CDR1 and CDR2: KGHSH, LQKENI. With 1 base clipped from V and 2 bases from J, the junction kept 5 bases outside the gene matches. The CDR3 length is 16 residues. As DNA, the CDR3 is TGTGCCAGCTCACCACTTGGGACAGGGGTGCCCTACGAGCAGTACTTC. This encodes CASSPLGTGVPYEQYF.

V usage is TRBV18 and J usage is TRBJ2-1; no definite D call. The CDR3 length is 15 residues. V lost 2 bases, J lost 1 base, and 9 bases lay in between. Germline CDR1 and CDR2: KGHSH and LQKENI. The DNA of the CDR3 is TGTGCCAGCTCACCATCCCTAGAATCCTACAATGAGCAGTTCTTC. The encoded protein is CASSPSLESYNEQFF.

This rearrangement joins TRBV10-1 to TRBJ2-2; the D gene is possibly TRBD1 (6 bases). This CDR3 region has 17 residues. From germline, CDR1 is WNHNN and CDR2 SYGVQD (reference sequence). V dropped 4 bases and J dropped 1 base, with 16 bases sitting between them. As DNA, the CDR3 is TGCGCCAGCAGTGGGGCCGCAGGGGATGGGAACACCGGGGAGCTGTTTTTT. Translation: CASSGAAGDGNTGELFF.

This chain uses TRBV21-1 with TRBJ2-7; TRBD1, the table's D call, lacks a check against the DNA. TRBV21-1 is a documented pseudogene. The CDR3 spans 18 residues. The CDR3 here is CASSPYRYPDRAGDGQYF. The CDR3 nucleotides read TGTGCCAGCAGCCCTTACCGATACCCGGACAGGGCCGGGGACGGGCAGTACTTC.

The V gene is TRBV5-6, the J gene TRBJ2-3, with D perhaps matching TRBD2 (7 bases). Germline V lookup: CDR1 SGHDT, CDR2 YYEEEE. V lost 1 base and J lost 10, with 13 bases in between. The CDR3 consists of 13 residues. The CDR3 loop reads CASSLWGGAAQYF. CDR3 coding DNA: TGTGCCAGCAGCTTGTGGGGGGGGGCGGCGCAGTATTTT.

The rearrangement links TRBV9 to TRBJ2-7; D not resolved. Germline V gene data show CDR1 as SGDLS and CDR2 as YYNGEE. The CDR3 spans 14 residues. Trimming removed 3 bases from V and 4 bases from J, with 14 bases in between. In DNA, the CDR3 is TGTGCCAGCAGCGAGACCGGGTCTCCTTACGAGCAGTACTTC. Protein: CASSETGSPYEQYF.

The V gene is TRBV7-8, the J gene TRBJ2-1; TRBD2 might be the D (6 bases). Trimming shortened V by 2 bases and J by 6 bases, and 14 bases separated the two germline ends. From germline, CDR1 is SGHVS and CDR2 FQNEAQ. The CDR3 spans 15 residues. CDR3 nucleotides: TGTGCCAGCAGCTTACTCGGGAGTGGGCGCAATGAGCAGTTCTTC. Its protein product is CASSLLGSGRNEQFF.

The CDR3 loop reads CATGGNTEAFF. DNA of the CDR3: TGTGCCACAGGGGGAAACACTGAAGCTTTCTTT. The chain combines TRBV10-3 with TRBJ1-1, with TRBD1 matching over 7 bases. CDR3 length: 11 amino acids. Germline CDR1 reads ENHRY; CDR2 reads SYGVKD. V shed 10 bases and J 2 bases; nucleotides not matched to a gene: 1.

The rearrangement links TRBV28 to TRBJ1-5; 7 nucleotides match TRBD1. The CDR3 spans 17 residues. Germline values: CDR1 MDHEN, CDR2 SYDVKM. V was clipped by 3 bases and J by 1 base; unmatched bases: 9. In nucleotides, the CDR3 is TGTGCCAGCAGTTTCTCCGACAGGGCGTGGAGCAATCAGCCCCAGCATTTT. It codes for CASSFSDRAWSNQPQHF.

V and J are TRBV7-9 and TRBJ1-4; 8 nucleotides match TRBD1. The CDR3 runs 16 residues. Looked up from germline, CDR1 is SEHNR and CDR2 is FQNEAQ (reference sequence). J lost 2 bases, V lost 5 bases, and 7 bases had no gene match. CDR3 residues: CASSPPGQGTNEKLFF. In nucleotides, the CDR3 is TGTGCCAGCAGCCCCCCAGGACAGGGTACTAATGAAAAACTGTTTTTT.

The gene calls are TRBV29-1 and TRBJ2-1; 9 nucleotides align to TRBD2. The length of the CDR3 is 14 residues. With 7 bases clipped from V and 6 bases from J, the junction kept 10 bases outside the gene matches. Germline CDR1 is SQVTM and CDR2 is ANQGSEA. CDR3 region: CSALSGSLGNEQFF. DNA of the CDR3: TGCAGCGCCCTTAGCGGGAGCCTCGGCAATGAGCAGTTCTTC.

The rearrangement joins TRBV27 to TRBJ2-7, with 9 bases lining up with TRBD2. Germline V lookup: CDR1 MNHEY, CDR2 SMNVEV (reference sequence). Unmatched junction bases numbered 11, after V lost 8 bases and J lost 3 bases. The CDR3 is made up of 15 amino acids. The CDR3 sequence is CASGSDSGRIYEQYF. The CDR3 coding sequence is TGTGCCAGCGGCTCCGATAGCGGGAGAATCTACGAGCAGTACTTC.

The chain is built from TRBV29-1 and TRBJ1-2; TRBD1 aligns across 9 bases. J lost 3 bases, V lost 4 bases, and 3 bases had no gene match. The germline CDR1 and CDR2 sequences are SQVTM and ANQGSEA. This CDR3 comprises 13 residues. This CDR3 reads CSVAGTGYYGYTF. The CDR3 DNA sequence: TGCAGCGTTGCCGGGACAGGGTACTATGGCTACACCTTC.

The genes are TRBV11-2 and TRBJ1-2, with D perhaps matching TRBD1 (6 bases). From germline, CDR1 is SGHAT and CDR2 FQNNGV. The CDR3 runs to 17 residues. V shed 5 bases and J shed 5 bases, with 24 bases lying between them. This CDR3 is CASSPLFGGRLEYGYTF. The CDR3 DNA is TGTGCCAGCAGCCCCCTATTCGGGGGGCGGTTAGAATATGGCTACACCTTC.

This chain uses TRBV7-6 with TRBJ1-5; TRBD1 matches at 7 bases. The CDR3 sequence is 14 residues long. CDR1 and CDR2 from the germline V gene are SGHVS and FNYEAQ. The J segment lost 3 bases and the V segment lost 4 bases, leaving 3 bases of the junction unmatched. The CDR3 protein is CASSSGTVNQPQHF. In DNA form, the CDR3 reads TGTGCCAGCAGCTCAGGGACAGTCAATCAGCCCCAGCATTTT.

V usage is TRBV7-8 and J usage is TRBJ2-2, with D perhaps TRBD1 (6 bases). V lost 1 base and J lost 6, with 15 bases in between. Germline lookup yields CDR1 SGHVS and CDR2 FQNEAQ. CDR3 length equals 16 residues. This CDR3 is CASSLEQGVVAGELFF. CDR3 bases: TGTGCCAGCAGCTTAGAACAGGGAGTCGTAGCCGGGGAGCTGTTTTTT.

The chain carries TRBV5-6 and TRBJ2-7; D unclear. CDR3 length: 14 residues. V lost 1 base to trimming and J lost 4 bases, with 12 bases between them. Per the germline V gene, CDR1 is SGHDT and CDR2 is YYEEEE. The CDR3 nucleotides read TGTGCCAGCAGCTTGTCCAAGAACCAGTACGAGCAGTACTTC. Residues: CASSLSKNQYEQYF.

The rearrangement links TRBV27 to TRBJ2-3, with TRBD2 identical over 7 bases. Per the germline V gene, CDR1 is MNHEY and CDR2 is SMNVEV (reference sequence). CDR3 length equals 15 residues. V gave up 4 bases and J gave up 3 bases; unmatched junction bases: 7. The CDR3 sequence: CASSSQAGRTDTQYF. Here the CDR3 DNA reads TGTGCCAGCAGTTCTCAAGCGGGAAGAACAGATACGCAGTATTTT.

This chain uses TRBV2 with TRBJ2-2; maybe TRBD1 (6 bases). Per the germline V gene, CDR1 is SNHLY and CDR2 is FYNNEI. The CDR3 sequence is 15 residues long. V lost 6 bases to trimming and J lost 2 bases, with 13 bases between them. CDR3 sequence: CASSRPGQNTGELFF. CDR3 in DNA: TGTGCCAGCAGCCGGCCGGGACAAAACACCGGGGAGCTGTTTTTT. The variable domain in full, completed from reference TRBV2 and TRBJ2-2, reads EPEVTQTPSHQVTQMGQEVILRCVPISNHLYFYWYRQILGQKVEFLVSFYNNEISEKSEIFDDQFSVERPDGSNFTLKIRSTKLEDSAMYFCASSRPGQNTGELFFGEGSRLTVL.

V and J are TRBV5-4 and TRBJ1-1; TRBD1 matches 7 bases. Germline trimming cut 4 bases from V and 8 bases from J; bases unmatched to any gene: 5. Germline V lookup: CDR1 SGHNT, CDR2 YYREEE (reference sequence). There are 12 residues in the CDR3. CDR3 bases: TGTGCCAGCAGCCGGTGGGACAGAGAAGCTTTCTTT. This codes for CASSRWDREAFF.